This T cell receptor (beta chain) was obtained from a study of tissue T cells after allogeneic stem cell transplantation. Time point of the sample: mouse harvest day 7 after allogeneic transplant. Mouse grafts combined 10^7 T-cell-depleted bone marrow cells with 10^6 splenic CD5+ T cells. Tissues came from B6→BALB/c major-mismatch GVHD mice at day 7 or 14. Only in-frame clones appear in the TCRdb table, and some are missing; sequencing was by immunoSEQ multiplex PCR. The table has over 5,000 clones, approximately 50% seen once. Overall study results and limits: Within patients, tissue anatomy strongly shaped TCR repertoire composition. Motif-based clustering found tissue-specific repertoire signatures shared across patients, though few clones were shared.

Comment on this clone: Its antigen is undetermined. Genes here carry mouse names. The read stops 1 residue short of the end of the CDR3; the missing end is completed from the germline J gene.

The germline gives CDR1 SGHSN, CDR2 HYEKVE. The CDR3 runs to 14 residues. The V gene end was trimmed by 2 bases and the J gene end by 7 bases; junction bases not matched to a gene: 1. The specimen was gut tissue. The origin of this receptor is a female BALB/c mouse given C57BL/6 T cells with graft-versus-host disease after an allogeneic hematopoietic cell transplant. The chain carries TRBV12-1 and TRBJ1-4, with 12 nucleotides matching TRBD1. The sequenced part of the CDR3 DNA is TGTGCCAGCTCTCGGGACAGGGGGCTCGAAAGATTATTT. It translates to CASSRDRGLERLF. The entire CDR3 protein reads CASSRDRGLERLFF. Filled out from reference TRBV12-1 and TRBJ1-4, the complete variable domain reads DSGVVQSPRHIIKEKGGRSVLTCIPISGHSNVVWYQQTLGKELKFLIQHYEKVERDKGFLPSRFSVQQFDDYHSEMNMSALELEDSAMYFCASSRDRGLERLFFGHGTKLSVL.